Each of the 23 T cell receptor beta chains below was sequenced from the same sample in a study of response to subunit inactivated influenza vaccine. TCRdb used MiXCR to reprocess the RT-PCR reads, holding one entry per CDR3 protein. Among some 600,000 distinct CDR3 sequences, 11% to 15% were seen once, and the ten largest hold roughly 7.6%. The sequencing used PBMCs from blood, collected around two weeks before vaccination. These receptors were obtained from a man between 50 and 59 years old who received an inactivated influenza vaccine.

The chain has TRBV10-3 and TRBJ2-1; the D call may be TRBD1 or TRBD2 (6 bases each). Germline V CDR1 and CDR2: ENHRY, SYGVKD. The CDR3 contains 14 residues. V lost 6 bases and J 9 bases, leaving 18 bases between the germline ends. CDR3 region: CAIRSRGPGGEQFF. CDR3 DNA sequence: TGTGCCATCAGGAGTCGGGGGCCCGGCGGTGAGCAGTTCTTC.

This clonotype was counted between two and nine times. J is TRBJ2-1 and V is TRBV6-1, with 10 positions matching TRBD1. Germline CDR1 reads MNHNS; CDR2 reads SASEGT. This CDR3 region has 16 residues. V was clipped by 0 bases and J by 2 bases; unmatched bases: 1. Written as DNA, the CDR3 is TGTGCCAGCAGTGAAGCCGGGACAGGGGCCTACAATGAGCAGTTCTTC. Protein sequence: CASSEAGTGAYNEQFF.

The sample holds a few counts of this clonotype. The V gene is TRBV6-2 or TRBV6-3, the J gene TRBJ2-1; D is perhaps TRBD2 (6 bases). The CDR3 extends over 15 amino acids. Germline V gene sequence: CDR1 MNHEY, CDR2 SVGEGT. Trimming left V 5 bases short and J 7 bases short, with 18 bases between. CDR3 in DNA: TGTGCCAGCAGTCTTCCGGGGGTTAAACAAAATGAGCAGTTCTTC. Its translation: CASSLPGVKQNEQFF.

This clonotype came up many times. The gene calls are TRBV21-1 and TRBJ1-5; the table calls TRBD1, which could not be checked here. TRBV21-1 is termed a pseudogene. This CDR3 region has 15 residues. The CDR3 region is CASSRTGAGCQPQHF. As DNA, the CDR3 is TGTGCCAGCAGCAGAACAGGGGCAGGTTGTCAGCCCCAGCATTTT.

The sample holds many counts of this clonotype. The J gene is TRBJ2-7, the V gene TRBV20-1, with a tentative D call TRBD2 (6 bases). The CDR3 is made up of 14 amino acids. Germline V CDR1 and CDR2: DFQATT, SNEGSKA (reference sequence). The germline V and J ends were trimmed by 6 bases and 2 bases, with 17 bases remaining between them. The CDR3 nucleotides read TGCAGTGCCCGGTGGGCGGGGAGCACCTACGAGCAGTACTTC. It codes for CSARWAGSTYEQYF.

This sequence joins TRBV20-1 and TRBJ2-1, with 7 bases that match TRBD2. This CDR3 comprises 16 residues. Trimming took 3 bases from V and 6 from J; bases not matched to a gene: 14. Germline values: CDR1 DFQATT, CDR2 SNEGSKA (reference sequence). CDR3 region: CSAREPTSRVRNEQFF. The CDR3 DNA sequence: TGCAGTGCTAGGGAACCGACTAGCCGGGTACGCAATGAGCAGTTCTTC.

This clonotype was seen many times. The V call is TRBV18, the J call TRBJ2-5, with D possibly TRBD2 on 5 matching bases. The CDR3 consists of 12 residues. V dropped 3 bases and J dropped 5 bases, with 7 bases sitting between them. Germline lookup yields CDR1 KGHSH and CDR2 LQKENI. CDR3 region: CASSPAGETQYF. CDR3 DNA: TGTGCCAGCTCACCGGCGGGTGAGACCCAGTACTTC.

The V call is TRBV4-1, the J call TRBJ2-2; perhaps TRBD1 as D (5 bases). This CDR3 is 15 amino acids long. Germline CDR1 MGHRA, CDR2 YSYEKL. The V end was cut by 0 bases, the J end by 5 bases, with 10 bases between. For the CDR3, the DNA is TGCGCCAGCAGCCAAGAAGGAAGGGGAACCGGGGAGCTGTTTTTT. Amino acid sequence: CASSQEGRGTGELFF.

Only a few counts were recorded for this clonotype. This chain links TRBV12-5 with TRBJ2-2; TRBD1 matches 7 bases. Germline CDR1 and CDR2: LGHNT and FRNRAP. The CDR3 has 15 amino acids. J gave up 0 bases and V 4 bases, and 2 bases lay outside the gene matches. CDR3 residues: CASGSGTANTGELFF. For the CDR3, the DNA is TGTGCTAGTGGTTCCGGGACAGCGAACACCGGGGAGCTGTTTTTT.

This clonotype was counted a few times. The chain has TRBV11-2 and TRBJ2-5; 7 bases are shared with TRBD1. With 2 bases clipped from V and 5 bases from J, the junction kept 5 bases outside the gene matches. The CDR3 is 14 residues long. Germline assignment: CDR1 SGHAT and CDR2 FQNNGV. CDR3 amino acids: CASSLWDRGETQYF. DNA of the CDR3: TGTGCCAGCAGCTTATGGGACAGAGGGGAGACCCAGTACTTC.

This chain links TRBV7-2 with TRBJ1-2; D possibly corresponds to TRBD1 (6 bases). CDR1 SGHTA and CDR2 FQGNSA come from the germline V gene. The CDR3 is 15 amino acids. The ends were cut back, 5 bases at V and 6 bases at J, with 19 bases in the middle. CDR3 sequence: CASSPYRVETDGYTF. The CDR3 region has the DNA TGTGCCAGCAGCCCGTACAGGGTTGAGACGGATGGCTACACCTTC. The whole variable domain, remainder taken from reference TRBV7-2 and TRBJ1-2, is GAGVSQSPSNKVTEKGKDVELRCDPISGHTALYWYRQSLGQGLEFLIYFQGNSAPDKSGLPSDRFSAERTGGSVSTLTIQRTQQEDSAVYLCASSPYRVETDGYTFGSGTRLTVV.

The gene calls are TRBV20-1 and TRBJ2-5; 9 nucleotides agree with TRBD2. Germline lookup yields CDR1 DFQATT and CDR2 SNEGSKA (reference sequence). Trimming at V came to 4 bases and at J to 0 bases, leaving 3 bases not matched to a gene. The CDR3 has 14 residues. CDR3 sequence (DNA): TGCAGTGCTAAGCGGGGGGCGTACCAAGAGACCCAGTACTTC. Protein: CSAKRGAYQETQYF.

This chain uses TRBV18 with TRBJ2-1, with TRBD2 identical over 8 bases. J gave up 6 bases and V 6 bases, and 10 bases lay outside the gene matches. CDR3 length: 15 amino acids. Germline CDR1 is KGHSH and CDR2 is LQKENI. CDR3 sequence reads: CASSRPGLAINEQFF. CDR3 bases: TGTGCCAGCTCCCGCCCCGGACTAGCAATCAATGAGCAGTTCTTC.

This clonotype has only a few counts. This chain connects TRBV11-2 to TRBJ2-1, with TRBD2 identical over 9 bases. J was trimmed by 10 bases and V by 0 bases; bases with no gene match: 16. The CDR3 has 18 amino acids. CDR1 and CDR2 from the germline V gene are SGHAT and FQNNGV. The DNA of the CDR3 is TGTGCCAGCAGCTTAGATGGTAGCGGGGGTTCTTCGGGACGGGAGCAGTTCTTC. Protein product: CASSLDGSGGSSGREQFF.

This clonotype has just a few counts. CDR3 sequence: CASSFFGGTDTQYF. CDR3 bases: TGTGCCAGCAGTTTTTTTGGAGGCACAGATACGCAGTATTTT. The chain is built from TRBV12-3 or TRBV12-4 and TRBJ2-3; D is uncertain. This CDR3 spans 14 amino acids. V was trimmed by 3 bases and J by 1 base, leaving 8 bases between them.

V gene TRBV6-1 combines with J gene TRBJ2-2; the match to TRBD1 covers 8 bases. Germline V lookup: CDR1 MNHNS, CDR2 SASEGT. Trimming removed 8 bases from V and 3 bases from J; junction bases left unmatched: 5. This CDR3 is built from 14 residues. The CDR3 DNA sequence: TGTGCCAGCCGCCCAGGGGGCGACACCGGGGAGCTGTTTTTT. It specifies CASRPGGDTGELFF.

The chain joins TRBV3-1 to TRBJ1-4; no clear D. The germline V and J ends were trimmed by 0 bases and 8 bases, with 7 bases remaining between them. The germline CDR1 and CDR2 sequences are LGHDT and YNNKEL (reference sequence). This CDR3 is built from 13 residues. The CDR3 is CASSQDPGEKLFF. As DNA, the CDR3 is TGTGCCAGCAGCCAAGATCCGGGAGAAAAACTGTTTTTT.

V is TRBV12-3 or TRBV12-4 and J is TRBJ2-7; D not resolved. Trimming pared 2 bases from V and 6 bases from J, leaving 11 bases between. CDR3 length equals 13 residues. CDR3 sequence reads: CASSLRSGGEQYF. The CDR3 region has the DNA TGTGCCAGCAGTTTAAGGAGTGGCGGCGAGCAGTACTTC.

This chain connects TRBV7-9 to TRBJ2-5, with D perhaps TRBD2 (6 bases). Germline CDR1 is SEHNR and CDR2 is FQNEAQ (reference sequence). V lost 4 bases and J 5 bases, leaving 20 bases between the germline ends. CDR3 length: 16 residues. The DNA of the CDR3 is TGTGCCAGCAGCTCGGGAGCGGCCACAACTCGGGAGACCCAGTACTTC. Translating it yields CASSSGAATTRETQYF.

This sequence joins TRBV18 and TRBJ1-1; 12 positions match TRBD1. Germline CDR1 is KGHSH and CDR2 is LQKENI. The CDR3 contains 15 residues. After removal of 3 bases from V and 5 bases from J, the junction contained 4 bases not matched to a gene. CDR3 DNA sequence: TGTGCCAGCTCACCGGGACAGGGGGCCTGGACTGAAGCTTTCTTT. This codes for CASSPGQGAWTEAFF.

This clonotype appeared a few times. The chain uses TRBV5-1 and TRBJ2-5; TRBD1 aligns across 7 bases. Germline-derived CDR1 and CDR2 are SGHRS and YFSETQ. The CDR3 covers 16 residues. V trimming: 1 base; J trimming: 2 bases; junction bases outside the gene matches: 8. The CDR3 reads CASSLWATGVQETQYF. The CDR3 DNA sequence: TGCGCCAGCAGCTTGTGGGCAACAGGGGTTCAAGAGACCCAGTACTTC.

The V call is TRBV7-2, the J call TRBJ2-7, with 8 positions matching TRBD1. Trimming at V came to 4 bases and at J to 5 bases, leaving 10 bases not matched to a gene. CDR1 is SGHTA and CDR2 is FQGNSA in the germline V gene. This CDR3 is 15 amino acids long. The CDR3 sequence is CASSSMGQGANEQYF. The CDR3, as DNA: TGTGCCAGCAGCTCCATGGGGCAGGGGGCCAACGAGCAGTACTTC.

There are many counts of this clonotype. The chain combines TRBV7-9 with TRBJ2-7; D is unresolved. V lost 2 bases and J lost 4, with 12 bases in between. The CDR3 sequence is 14 residues long. CDR1 and CDR2 from the germline V gene are SEHNR and FQNEAQ (reference sequence). The CDR3 protein is CASSLRQDGYEQYF. As DNA, the CDR3 is TGTGCCAGCAGCTTACGGCAGGACGGATACGAGCAGTACTTC.